The T cell receptor (beta chain) under discussion was sequenced for a study of cytomegalovirus exposure and HLA in healthy donors. Notes on the study in general: Compared with the roughly 670-donor mean, an Asian-associated ancestry cluster reportedly had fewer N-insertions, according to a later analysis. Most TCR sequences were rare, but some public TCRs occurred in many donors.

In regard to this clone: No antigen is known for it.

The germline V and J ends were trimmed by 4 bases and 5 bases, with 5 bases remaining between them. The CDR3 length is 11 residues. From germline, CDR1 is MGHDK and CDR2 SYGVNS. PCR primers comprised 60 Vbeta and 13 Jbeta primers. Produced via immunoSEQ multiplex PCR; TCRdb's table is partial and in-frame only. The table records fewer than 200,000 clones, roughly 85% of them present only once. Those who donated were healthy bone marrow donors. The sequence came from a woman aged 40-49 years in good health and CMV-seronegative. The chain employs TRBV25-1 and TRBJ1-1, with unresolved D. Sequenced: PBMCs. CDR3 loop: CASSGRTEAFF. For the CDR3, the DNA is TGTGCCAGCAGTGGCAGAACTGAAGCTTTCTTT.